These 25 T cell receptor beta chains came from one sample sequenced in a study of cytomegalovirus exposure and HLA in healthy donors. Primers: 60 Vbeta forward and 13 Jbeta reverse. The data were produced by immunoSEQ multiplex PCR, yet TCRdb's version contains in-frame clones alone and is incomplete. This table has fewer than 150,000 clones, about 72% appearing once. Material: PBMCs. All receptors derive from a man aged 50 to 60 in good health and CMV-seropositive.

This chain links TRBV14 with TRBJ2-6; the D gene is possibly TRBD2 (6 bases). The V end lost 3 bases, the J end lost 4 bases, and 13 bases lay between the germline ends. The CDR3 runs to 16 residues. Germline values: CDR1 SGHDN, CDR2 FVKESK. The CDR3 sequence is CASSQDYWGGANVLTF. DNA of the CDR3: TGTGCCAGCAGCCAGGACTATTGGGGCGGGGCCAACGTCCTGACTTTC.

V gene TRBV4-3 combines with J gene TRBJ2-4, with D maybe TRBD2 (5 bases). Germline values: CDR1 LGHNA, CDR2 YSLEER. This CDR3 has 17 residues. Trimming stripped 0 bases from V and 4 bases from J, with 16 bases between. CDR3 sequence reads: CASSQDPLGVGKNIQYF. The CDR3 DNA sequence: TGCGCCAGCAGCCAAGATCCCCTGGGAGTCGGGAAAAACATTCAGTACTTC.

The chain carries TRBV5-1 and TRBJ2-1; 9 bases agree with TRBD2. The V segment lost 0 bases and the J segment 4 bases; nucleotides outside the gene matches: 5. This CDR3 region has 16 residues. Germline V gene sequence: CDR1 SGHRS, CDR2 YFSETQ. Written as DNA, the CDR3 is TGCGCCAGCAGCTTGGCAGTCCTAGCGGGGTACAATGAGCAGTTCTTC. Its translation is CASSLAVLAGYNEQFF.

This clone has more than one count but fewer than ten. The CDR3 DNA is TGCGCCAGCAGCCTAAGCATAGCGGGGGGGAGCACAGATACGCAGTATTTT. Translation: CASSLSIAGGSTDTQYF. The rearrangement uses TRBV5-1 and TRBJ2-3; 11 nucleotides agree with TRBD2. From germline, CDR1 is SGHRS and CDR2 YFSETQ. The CDR3 has 17 residues. Trimming cost V 4 bases and J 0 bases; bases outside gene matches: 7.

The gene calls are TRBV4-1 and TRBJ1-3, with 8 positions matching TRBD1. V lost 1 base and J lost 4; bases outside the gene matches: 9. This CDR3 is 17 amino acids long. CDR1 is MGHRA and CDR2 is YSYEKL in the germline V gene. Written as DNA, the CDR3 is TGCGCCAGCAGCCAAGTTGGACAGGGAAGGGTCGGAAACACCATATATTTT. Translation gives CASSQVGQGRVGNTIYF.

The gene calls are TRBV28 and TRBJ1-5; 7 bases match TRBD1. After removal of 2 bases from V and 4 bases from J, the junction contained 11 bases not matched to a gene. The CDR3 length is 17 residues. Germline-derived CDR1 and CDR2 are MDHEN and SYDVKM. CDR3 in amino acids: CASSLTQPATGNQPQHF. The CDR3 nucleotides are TGTGCCAGCAGTTTAACACAGCCCGCGACAGGGAATCAGCCCCAGCATTTT.

Written as DNA, the CDR3 is TGTGCCAGCAGCGCGGGGATGGGACAGGGATTTGGTGGCTACACCTTC. As protein: CASSAGMGQGFGGYTF. The chain links TRBV5-4 to TRBJ1-2, with 9 bases aligning to TRBD1. The CDR3 has 16 residues. V trimming: 4 bases; J trimming: 7 bases; junction bases outside the gene matches: 14. CDR1 SGHNT and CDR2 YYREEE come from the germline V gene (reference sequence).

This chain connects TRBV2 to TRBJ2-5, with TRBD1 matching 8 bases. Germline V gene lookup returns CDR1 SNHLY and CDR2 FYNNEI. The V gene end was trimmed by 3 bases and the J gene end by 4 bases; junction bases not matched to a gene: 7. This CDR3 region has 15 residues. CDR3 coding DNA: TGTGCCAGCAGTGAGCCCAGGGGGCTAGGAGAGACCCAGTACTTC. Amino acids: CASSEPRGLGETQYF.

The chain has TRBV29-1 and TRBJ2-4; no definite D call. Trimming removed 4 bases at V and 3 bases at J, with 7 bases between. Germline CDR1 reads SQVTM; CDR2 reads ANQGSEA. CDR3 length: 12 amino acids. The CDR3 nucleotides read TGCAGCGTTGCCGCAGACAAAAACATTCAGTACTTC. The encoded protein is CSVAADKNIQYF.

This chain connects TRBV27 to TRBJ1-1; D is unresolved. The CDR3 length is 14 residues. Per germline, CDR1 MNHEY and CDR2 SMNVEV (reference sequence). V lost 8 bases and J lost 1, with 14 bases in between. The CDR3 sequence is CASHRAYKNTEAFF. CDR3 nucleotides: TGTGCCAGCCACAGAGCCTATAAGAACACTGAAGCTTTCTTT.

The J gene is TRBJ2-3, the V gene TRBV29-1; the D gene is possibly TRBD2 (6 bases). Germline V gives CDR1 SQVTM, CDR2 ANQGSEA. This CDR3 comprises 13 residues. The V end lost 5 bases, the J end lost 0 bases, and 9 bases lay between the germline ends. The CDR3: CSVQGGSTDTQYF. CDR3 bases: TGCAGCGTTCAAGGAGGGAGCACAGATACGCAGTATTTT.

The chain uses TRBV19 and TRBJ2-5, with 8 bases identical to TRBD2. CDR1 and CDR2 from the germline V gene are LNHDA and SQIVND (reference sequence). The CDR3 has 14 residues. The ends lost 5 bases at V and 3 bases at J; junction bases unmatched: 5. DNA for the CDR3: TGTGCCAGTAGTCGGGAGGGGTTAAAAGAGACCCAGTACTTC. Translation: CASSREGLKETQYF.

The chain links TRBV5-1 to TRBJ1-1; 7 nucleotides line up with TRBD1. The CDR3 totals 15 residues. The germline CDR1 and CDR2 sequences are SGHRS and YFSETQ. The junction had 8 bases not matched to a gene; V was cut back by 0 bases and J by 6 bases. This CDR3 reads CASSLGQGSRAEAFF. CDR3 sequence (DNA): TGCGCCAGCAGCTTGGGACAGGGTTCGAGGGCTGAAGCTTTCTTT.

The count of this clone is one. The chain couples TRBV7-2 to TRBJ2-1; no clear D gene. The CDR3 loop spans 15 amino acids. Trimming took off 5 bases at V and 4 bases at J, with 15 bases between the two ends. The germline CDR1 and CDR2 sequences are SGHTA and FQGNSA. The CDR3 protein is CASSIRAAPYNEQFF. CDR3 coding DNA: TGTGCCAGCAGCATAAGAGCCGCCCCGTACAATGAGCAGTTCTTC.

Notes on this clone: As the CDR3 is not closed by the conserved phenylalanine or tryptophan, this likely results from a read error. Here the CDR3 DNA reads TGTGCCAGCAGCTGGAGGGGTGGCTACACCTCC. The encoded protein is CASSWRGGYTS. The chain uses TRBV5-6 and TRBJ1-2, with D perhaps matching TRBD1 (5 bases). V was pared by 3 bases and J by 7 bases, with 7 bases between. Germline CDR1 SGHDT, CDR2 YYEEEE. CDR3 length: 11 amino acids.

The CDR3 bases are TGTGCCAGCAGTGACCGGGACTTAACCTACGAGCAGTACTTC. Protein product: CASSDRDLTYEQYF. The V and J genes are TRBV6-5 and TRBJ2-7; a weak D match, TRBD2 (6 bases). V was clipped by 5 bases and J by 2 bases, with 13 bases between them. Germline V lookup: CDR1 MNHEY, CDR2 SVGAGI. This CDR3 has 14 amino acids.

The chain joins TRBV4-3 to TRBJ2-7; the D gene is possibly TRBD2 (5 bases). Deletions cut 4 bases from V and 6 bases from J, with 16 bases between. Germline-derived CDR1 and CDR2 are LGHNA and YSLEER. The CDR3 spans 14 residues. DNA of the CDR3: TGCGCCAGCAGCCCCAGCGGCGGACGAGGCGAGCAGTACTTC. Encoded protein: CASSPSGGRGEQYF.

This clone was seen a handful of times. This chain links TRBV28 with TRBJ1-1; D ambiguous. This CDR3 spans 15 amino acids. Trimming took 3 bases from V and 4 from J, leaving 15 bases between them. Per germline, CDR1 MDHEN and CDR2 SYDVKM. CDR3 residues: CASSFPGWRGTEAFF. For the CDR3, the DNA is TGTGCCAGCAGTTTCCCCGGGTGGCGGGGCACTGAAGCTTTCTTT.

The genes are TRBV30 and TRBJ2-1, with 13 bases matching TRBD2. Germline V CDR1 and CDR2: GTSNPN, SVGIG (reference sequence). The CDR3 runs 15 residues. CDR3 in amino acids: CGLAGGPNSYNEQFF. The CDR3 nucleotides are TGTGGACTAGCGGGGGGCCCTAACTCCTACAATGAGCAGTTCTTC.

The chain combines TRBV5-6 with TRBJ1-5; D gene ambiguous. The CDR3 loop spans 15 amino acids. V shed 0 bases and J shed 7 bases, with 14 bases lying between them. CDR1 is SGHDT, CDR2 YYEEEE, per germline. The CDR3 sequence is CASSLAGRSGQPQHF. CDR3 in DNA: TGTGCCAGCAGCTTGGCCGGGAGGTCGGGGCAGCCCCAGCATTTT.

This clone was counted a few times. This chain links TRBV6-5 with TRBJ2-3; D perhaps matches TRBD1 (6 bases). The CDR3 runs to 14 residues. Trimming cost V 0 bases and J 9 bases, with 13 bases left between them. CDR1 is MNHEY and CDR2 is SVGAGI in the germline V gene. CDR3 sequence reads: CASSYSGQRSTQYF. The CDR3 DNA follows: TGTGCCAGCAGTTACTCCGGACAGCGCTCAACGCAGTATTTT.

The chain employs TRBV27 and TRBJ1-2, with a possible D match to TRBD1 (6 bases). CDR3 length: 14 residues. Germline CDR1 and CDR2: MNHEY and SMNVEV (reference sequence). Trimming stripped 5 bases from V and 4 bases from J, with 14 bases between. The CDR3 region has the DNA TGTGCCAGCAGTCCATCCGGACAGATCTATGGCTACACCTTC. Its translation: CASSPSGQIYGYTF.

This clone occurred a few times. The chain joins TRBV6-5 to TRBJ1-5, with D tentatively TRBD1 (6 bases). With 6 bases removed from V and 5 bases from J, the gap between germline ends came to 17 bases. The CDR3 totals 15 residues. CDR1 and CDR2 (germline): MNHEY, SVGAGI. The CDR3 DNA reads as TGTGCCAGCAGCCAAGGGGGGGCTGGGGATCAGCCCCAGCATTTT. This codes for CASSQGGAGDQPQHF.

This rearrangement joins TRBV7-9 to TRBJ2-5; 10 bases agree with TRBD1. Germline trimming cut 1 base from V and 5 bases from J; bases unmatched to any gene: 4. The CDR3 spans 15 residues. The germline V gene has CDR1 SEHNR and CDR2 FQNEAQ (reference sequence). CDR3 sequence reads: CASSLGQGAEETQYF. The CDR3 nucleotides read TGTGCCAGCAGCTTAGGACAGGGGGCGGAGGAGACCCAGTACTTC.

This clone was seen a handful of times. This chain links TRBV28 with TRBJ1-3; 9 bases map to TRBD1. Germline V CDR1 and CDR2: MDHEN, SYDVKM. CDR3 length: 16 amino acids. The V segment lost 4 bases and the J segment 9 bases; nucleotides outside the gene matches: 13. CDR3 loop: CASSWGQGLRRGTIYF. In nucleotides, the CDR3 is TGTGCCAGCAGTTGGGGACAGGGATTAAGGCGCGGCACCATATATTTT.